This T cell receptor beta chain was profiled in a study of cytotoxic CD8 clonotypes in ibrutinib-treated CLL. Study in general: Patient counts were about a dozen relapsed/refractory, about 14 treatment-naive and around 17 IGHV unmutated. Patients attained 25 or so partial and 2 complete responses; at median around 68 months, around 15 remained remitted while about twelve progressed.

Measured with immunoSEQ multiplex PCR; TCRdb has only the in-frame clones, and not every one. Of about 200,000 clones in the sample, 75% to 80% were seen once. General study findings and limits: In comparison with age-matched healthy donors, baseline clonality was higher and tracked circulating CD8+ T-cell counts. Public clonotypes were rare and shrank or held steady on treatment.

This CDR3 region has 15 residues. V lost 4 bases, J lost 4 bases, and 16 bases lay in between. Per germline, CDR1 MNHEY and CDR2 SMNVEV (reference sequence). Worth noting for this clone: Its target is unknown.

This TCR came from a human donor with chronic lymphocytic leukemia. The input for sequencing was PBMCs, taken after 12 months of ibrutinib treatment. The V call is TRBV27, the J call TRBJ1-1; the D is unclear. The CDR3 sequence: CASSSGALGLTEAFF. In nucleotides, the CDR3 is TGTGCCAGCAGTTCGGGAGCCCTAGGGCTCACTGAAGCTTTCTTT.